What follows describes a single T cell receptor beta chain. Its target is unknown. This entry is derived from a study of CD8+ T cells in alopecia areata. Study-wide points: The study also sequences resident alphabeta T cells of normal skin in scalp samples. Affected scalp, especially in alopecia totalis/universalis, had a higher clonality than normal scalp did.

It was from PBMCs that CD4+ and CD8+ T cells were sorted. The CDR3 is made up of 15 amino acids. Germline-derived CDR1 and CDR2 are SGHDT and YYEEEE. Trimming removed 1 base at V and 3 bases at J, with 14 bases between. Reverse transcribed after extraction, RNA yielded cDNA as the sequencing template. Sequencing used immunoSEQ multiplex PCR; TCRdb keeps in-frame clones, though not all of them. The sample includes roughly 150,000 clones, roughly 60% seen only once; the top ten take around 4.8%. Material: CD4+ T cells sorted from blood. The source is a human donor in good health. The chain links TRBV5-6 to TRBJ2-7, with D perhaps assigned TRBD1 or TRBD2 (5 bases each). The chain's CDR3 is CASSLRGTLVYEQYF. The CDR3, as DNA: TGTGCCAGCAGCTTGCGAGGGACGCTAGTCTACGAGCAGTACTTC.